This T cell receptor beta chain was sequenced for a study of blood T cell repertoires in COVID-19. The overall study: Whether acute or convalescent, the COVID-19 samples came from the United States, Italy and Spain. From T cells, B-cell-depleted T cells, or PBMCs came the material, which was cDNA or gDNA.

The table came from immunoSEQ multiplex PCR; TCRdb's copy has only in-frame clones and leaves some out. The repertoire consists of 40,000 or so clones, with around 87% occurring once and the leading ten covering approximately 26%. Germline V gene sequence: CDR1 SGHDN, CDR2 FVKESK. The CDR3 is 15 residues long. V gave up 5 bases and J gave up 4 bases; unmatched junction bases: 7. The material sequenced was peripheral blood. The chain joins TRBV14 to TRBJ2-1; TRBD1 aligns across 8 bases. The receptor's source is a man aged 55-75 years with active or convalescent COVID-19. The CDR3 DNA is TGTGCCAGCAGCTCGACAGGGGCGTTTTACAATGAGCAGTTCTTC. Translation gives CASSSTGAFYNEQFF.